This T cell receptor beta chain comes out of a study of blood T cell repertoires in COVID-19 (dated by TCRdb to the early 2020s). Describing the broader study: The collaborator samples originated in the United States, Italy and Spain and spanned the acute and convalescent phases of COVID-19. The material from the prospective study consisted of cDNA or gDNA derived from T cells, B-cell-depleted T cells, or PBMCs. The dataset comprised deeply sampled blood TCRbeta repertoires from subjects exposed to, actively infected with, or recovered from COVID-19. The repertoires were released in a freely available public database meant as a resource for research on the immune response to SARS-CoV-2. Where HLA class I and class II types were available, the types were taken from metadata supplied by the sample provider, not from assay-based typing. Samples were obtained from the ongoing ImmuneRACE study (first 160 participants) and from 950 to 1,500 subjects provided by 6 global collaborators. Sample metadata almost always included a de-identified subject ID, COVID-19 status, age in years and sex. Paper-wide results and their limitations: How much clinical and demographic metadata was included differed by source and by participant, and the metadata was provided uncurated.

Another Seattle source contributed samples from volunteer blood donors who had recovered from COVID-19. Each collaborating institution followed its own protocols to collect whole blood in K2EDTA tubes. Collaborator samples were shipped for TCRbeta analysis as frozen whole blood, isolated PBMCs, or DNA extracted from either sample type. Trimming removed 4 bases from V and 3 bases from J, leaving 7 bases between the germline ends. From a lookup of the germline V gene, CDR1 and CDR2 are SGHDN and FVKESK. The CDR3 holds 13 amino acids from the cysteine to the phenylalanine. The only DNA kept is the CDR3, 39 bases in frame from the first base. The immunoSEQ Assay, a bias-controlled multiplex PCR, was used to amplify TCRbeta CDR3 regions from genomic DNA. From the authors' description of their analysis: The number of nucleated cells in each sample was estimated by amplification of reference gene primers within the assay. To quantify the absolute abundance of each unique TCRbeta CDR3 rearrangement, sequence reads were collapsed and filtered. For each sample, productive Simpson clonality was calculated by taking the square root of Simpson's diversity index across productive rearrangements. Not all clones reach the TCRdb copy of this immuneACCESS table, which keeps in-frame sequences only. Checked studies attribute under half of the gap to unresolved V genes and leave the rest unexplained. The V and J calls and clone size come from that table; D and trimming were worked out from the DNA. This sample comprises under 300,000 clones, about nine tenths of them detected only once. The ten biggest clones cover over 2% of the sample.

Regarding this clone: Which antigen it targets is not known. Base qualities are missing; no much larger clone stands one base away.

The specimen sequenced was peripheral blood. This TCR was recovered from a man between 25 and 39 years old who had recovered from COVID-19. Recombination joined TRBV14 with TRBJ1-3; the D segment cannot be called with confidence. The encoded CDR3 is CASSRGIGNTIYF. In nucleotide form, the sequence is TGTGCCAGCAGCCGAGGGATTGGAAACACCATATATTTT.